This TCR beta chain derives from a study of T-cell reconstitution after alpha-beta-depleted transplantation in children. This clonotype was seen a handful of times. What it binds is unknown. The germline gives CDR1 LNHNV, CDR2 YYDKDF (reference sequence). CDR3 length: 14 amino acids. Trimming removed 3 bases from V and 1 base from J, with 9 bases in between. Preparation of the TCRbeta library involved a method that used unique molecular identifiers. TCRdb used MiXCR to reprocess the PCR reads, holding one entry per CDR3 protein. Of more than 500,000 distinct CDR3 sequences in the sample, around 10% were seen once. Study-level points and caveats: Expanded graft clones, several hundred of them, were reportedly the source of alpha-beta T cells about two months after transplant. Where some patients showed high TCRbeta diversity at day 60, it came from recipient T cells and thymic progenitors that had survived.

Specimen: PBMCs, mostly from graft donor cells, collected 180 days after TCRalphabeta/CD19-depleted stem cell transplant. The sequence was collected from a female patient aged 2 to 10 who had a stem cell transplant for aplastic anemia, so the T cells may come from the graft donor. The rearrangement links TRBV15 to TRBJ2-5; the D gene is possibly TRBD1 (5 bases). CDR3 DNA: TGTGCCACCAGCAGGGACATGAGCCAAGAGACCCAGTACTTC. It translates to CATSRDMSQETQYF.